These 23 T cell receptor beta chains were sequenced from one sample in a study of T cells in Graves' hyperthyroidism and ophthalmopathy. RNA transcripts yielded amplified TCR beta CDR3 regions. HTBI primers were employed in a first-round RT-PCR of the TCR CDR3. TCRdb passed the multiplex PCR reads through MiXCR, listing each CDR3 protein once. This sample has fewer than 450,000 distinct CDR3 sequences, with more than 13% found just once. Sequences were obtained from blood. These receptors were collected from a man aged 45-60 years with Graves' ophthalmopathy.

This clonotype was detected many times. The chain employs TRBV20-1 and TRBJ2-3, with 13 nucleotides matching TRBD2. This CDR3 contains 16 residues. V lost 6 bases and J lost 1; bases outside the gene matches: 7. Germline V gene data show CDR1 as DFQATT and CDR2 as SNEGSKA (reference sequence). The CDR3, as DNA: TGCAGTGCAAGACTAGCGGGAGGTTCGGGCACAGATACGCAGTATTTT. It is translated as CSARLAGGSGTDTQYF.

At least ten counts were recorded for this clonotype. The chain carries TRBV2 and TRBJ2-3; D remains ambiguous. The CDR3 loop spans 15 amino acids. The V end was cut by 4 bases, the J end by 2 bases, with 13 bases between. Per the germline V gene, CDR1 is SNHLY and CDR2 is FYNNEI. CDR3 amino acids: CASSGVPVFTDTQYF. The CDR3 DNA reads as TGTGCCAGCAGTGGTGTTCCGGTATTCACAGATACGCAGTATTTT.

Turning to this clonotype: Possible read error: a much larger clone is one base away. The chain employs TRBV6-2 or TRBV6-3 and TRBJ2-3; 11 bases align to TRBD2. Germline V gene data show CDR1 as MNHEY and CDR2 as SVGEGT. This CDR3 is 15 amino acids long. The V gene end was trimmed by 5 bases and the J gene end by 0 bases; junction bases not matched to a gene: 1. The CDR3: CASSRLAGSTDTQYF. Here the CDR3 DNA reads TGTGCCAGCAGTCGACTAGCGGGGAGCACAGATACGCAGTATTTT.

This clonotype was counted at least ten times. The chain combines TRBV14 with TRBJ2-7, with TRBD2 as a possible D gene (5 bases). This CDR3 has 14 amino acids. V lost 0 bases and J 4 bases, leaving 10 bases between the germline ends. Germline CDR1 and CDR2: SGHDN and FVKESK. Written as DNA, the CDR3 is TGTGCCAGCAGCCAAGAGGTGGGAGAATACGAGCAGTACTTC. Translated: CASSQEVGEYEQYF. The whole variable domain, filled in from reference TRBV14 and TRBJ2-7, reads EAGVTQFPSHSVIEKGQTVTLRCDPISGHDNLYWYRRVMGKEIKFLLHFVKESKQDESGMPNNRFLAERTGGTYSTLKVQPAELEDSGVYFCASSQEVGEYEQYFGPGTRLTVT.

There are many counts of this clonotype. CDR3 region: CASKSDTYTGELFF. The CDR3 DNA reads TGTGCCAGCAAATCTGACACTTACACCGGGGAGCTGTTTTTT. The V call is TRBV6-4, the J call TRBJ2-2, with D hard to call. Germline V CDR1 and CDR2: MRHNA, SNTAGT. The CDR3 is 14 residues long. Between the trimmed V and J ends, which lost 7 bases and 3 bases, there was a span of 12 bases.

This clonotype was recorded many times. The chain joins TRBV3-1 to TRBJ2-1, with 8 bases that match TRBD2. The CDR3 contains 17 residues. Per germline, CDR1 LGHDT and CDR2 YNNKEL (reference sequence). After removal of 0 bases from V and 4 bases from J, the junction contained 8 bases not matched to a gene. The CDR3, as DNA: TGTGCCAGCAGCCAAGATCTTCCGGGAGGGTCGTACAATGAGCAGTTCTTC. Protein: CASSQDLPGGSYNEQFF.

This clonotype was recorded many times. The J gene is TRBJ2-6, the V gene TRBV18; D may be TRBD1 or TRBD2 (5 bases each). Trimming took 3 bases from V and 8 from J, leaving 14 bases between them. The CDR3 covers 15 residues. Looked up from germline, CDR1 is KGHSH and CDR2 is LQKENI. This chain's CDR3 is CASSPGLWGSNVLTF. DNA for the CDR3: TGTGCCAGCTCACCCGGACTTTGGGGGTCCAACGTCCTGACTTTC.

This clonotype was found many times. This chain uses TRBV18 with TRBJ2-7; no firm D call. CDR1 is KGHSH, CDR2 LQKENI, per germline. With 3 bases removed from V and 3 bases from J, the gap between germline ends came to 12 bases. The CDR3 length is 14 residues. CDR3 amino acids: CASSPNRADYEQYF. For the CDR3, the DNA is TGTGCCAGCTCACCCAATCGGGCCGACTACGAGCAGTACTTC.

This chain joins TRBV2 and TRBJ1-6; D gene unclear. The ends were cut back, 4 bases at V and 7 bases at J, with 11 bases in the middle. Germline CDR1 SNHLY, CDR2 FYNNEI. The CDR3 sequence is 14 residues long. CDR3 residues: CASSVAGLNSPLHF. The CDR3 DNA reads as TGTGCCAGCAGTGTTGCAGGACTCAATTCACCCCTCCACTTT.

This clonotype was detected a few times. The chain recombines TRBV29-1 with TRBJ2-6; a weak D match, TRBD2 (6 bases). The CDR3 extends over 14 amino acids. CDR1 SQVTM and CDR2 ANQGSEA come from the germline V gene. V dropped 6 bases and J dropped 2 bases, with 11 bases sitting between them. The CDR3 coding sequence is TGCAGCGTAAGACTAGGAGCTGGGGCCAACGTCCTGACTTTC. Its protein is CSVRLGAGANVLTF.

Comment on this clonotype: The germline gene is not matched at one end of the junction; a read error may be the cause. In DNA, the CDR3 is TGTGCCACCAGCAGGGACAAGTCCTACGAGCGGTACTTC. Encoded protein: CATSRDKSYERYF. The chain couples TRBV15 to TRBJ2-7; possible D gene TRBD1, 5 bases. This CDR3 contains 13 residues. The V gene's germline CDR1 is LNHNV and CDR2 YYDKDF (reference sequence).

This clonotype showed up many times. This sequence joins TRBV5-1 and TRBJ2-1; D gene unclear. Trimming removed 0 bases at V and 1 base at J, with 8 bases between. This CDR3 has 15 amino acids. Germline CDR1 SGHRS, CDR2 YFSETQ. The CDR3 region is CASSLAILSYNEQFF. In DNA form, the CDR3 reads TGCGCCAGCAGCTTGGCCATCCTATCCTACAATGAGCAGTTCTTC.

Comments on this clonotype: It may be a read error: a sequence one base away is much more abundant. The chain couples TRBV10-3 to TRBJ2-1, with a tentative D call TRBD2 (6 bases). Germline assignment: CDR1 ENHRY and CDR2 SYGVKD. The CDR3 runs 15 residues. V shed 4 bases and J shed 9 bases, with 19 bases lying between them. CDR3 amino acids: CAISVGMGLRGEQFF. DNA for the CDR3: TGTGCCATCAGTGTAGGGATGGGACTTCGGGGTGAGCAGTTCTTC.

In this sample, this clonotype turned up many times. The chain joins TRBV2 to TRBJ2-1; TRBD2 matches 8 bases. The CDR3 totals 16 residues. Germline CDR1 is SNHLY and CDR2 is FYNNEI. The V segment lost 5 bases and the J segment 6 bases; nucleotides outside the gene matches: 12. The CDR3 DNA is TGTGCCAGCAGTCGAACGGGGCGGGAGGATATCAATGAGCAGTTCTTC. It specifies CASSRTGREDINEQFF.

Only a few counts were recorded for this clonotype. The rearrangement joins TRBV29-1 to TRBJ2-3; tentatively, D is TRBD2 (6 bases). The germline gives CDR1 SQVTM, CDR2 ANQGSEA. With 4 bases removed from V and 4 bases from J, the gap between germline ends came to 12 bases. The CDR3 extends over 13 amino acids. The CDR3 region has the DNA TGCAGCGTTGTTGGAGGGGCTCCAGATACGCAGTATTTT. Residues: CSVVGGAPDTQYF.

This clonotype appeared many times. This chain uses TRBV4-1 with TRBJ2-3, with D possibly being TRBD1 or TRBD2 (6 bases each). CDR1 is MGHRA and CDR2 is YSYEKL in the germline V gene. CDR3 length: 14 amino acids. The V end lost 1 base, the J end lost 3 bases, and 8 bases lay between the germline ends. The CDR3 bases are TGCGCCAGCAGCCAAGGGAGGGGGACAGATACGCAGTATTTT. Protein sequence: CASSQGRGTDTQYF.

As to this clonotype: A much larger clone sits a single nucleotide away, making a read error possible. The CDR3 DNA is TGTGCCGGCAGTTTAGCGGACAGATACTATGGCTACACCTTC. Amino acids: CAGSLADRYYGYTF. This chain links TRBV12-3 or TRBV12-4 with TRBJ1-2, with D possibly TRBD1 on 6 matching bases. This CDR3 is 14 amino acids long.

This clonotype was detected only a few times. V usage is TRBV12-5 and J usage is TRBJ2-1; 7 bases match TRBD2. The CDR3 is 13 amino acids. Germline CDR1 reads LGHNT; CDR2 reads FRNRAP. Germline trimming cut 1 base from V and 10 bases from J; bases unmatched to any gene: 4. Here the CDR3 DNA reads TGTGCTAGTGGTTTGGAACCGGGACTAGAGCAGTTCTTC. Translation: CASGLEPGLEQFF.

This clonotype was found a few times. The chain carries TRBV29-1 and TRBJ1-4; unclear D gene. There are 14 residues in the CDR3. V was clipped by 3 bases and J by 4 bases, with 12 bases between them. The V gene's germline CDR1 is SQVTM and CDR2 ANQGSEA. The chain's CDR3 is CSVEAGTDNEKLFF. CDR3 in DNA: TGCAGCGTTGAGGCGGGAACAGATAATGAAAAACTGTTTTTT.

In its sample, this clonotype was seen a few times. This chain joins TRBV19 and TRBJ2-2; 9 positions match TRBD2. The germline V gene encodes CDR1 LNHDA and CDR2 SQIVND (reference sequence). The CDR3 extends over 15 amino acids. V lost 8 bases, J lost 4 bases, and 8 bases stayed unmatched. The CDR3 region has the DNA TGTGCCAGTGCAGTAGCGGGAGACATCACCGGGGAGCTGTTTTTT. As protein: CASAVAGDITGELFF.

This clonotype was counted ten times or more. The V and J genes are TRBV3-1 and TRBJ1-1; unclear D gene. This CDR3 region has 16 residues. Germline CDR1 reads LGHDT; CDR2 reads YNNKEL (reference sequence). Deletions cut 0 bases from V and 3 bases from J, with 14 bases between. Written as DNA, the CDR3 is TGTGCCAGCAGCCAAGATTTAGACGTTCCCCACACTGAAGCTTTCTTT. It is translated as CASSQDLDVPHTEAFF.

This clonotype was counted many times. The chain uses TRBV6-1 and TRBJ2-1, with D perhaps matching TRBD2 (7 bases). Trimming left V 6 bases short and J 9 bases short, with 21 bases between. CDR3 length equals 15 residues. Germline-derived CDR1 and CDR2 are MNHNS and SASEGT. The CDR3 region is CASSNRGAGLGEQFF. The CDR3 DNA is TGTGCCAGCAGCAACCGGGGGGCAGGGTTGGGTGAGCAGTTCTTC.

In its sample, this clonotype was seen many times. The chain couples TRBV5-1 to TRBJ2-7, with 12 bases lining up with TRBD2. The V gene end was trimmed by 5 bases and the J gene end by 8 bases; junction bases not matched to a gene: 5. Per germline, CDR1 SGHRS and CDR2 YFSETQ. This CDR3 is built from 13 residues. CDR3 nucleotide sequence: TGCGCCAGCAGACCCGGGACTAGCGGGCAGCAGTACTTC. Protein: CASRPGTSGQQYF.